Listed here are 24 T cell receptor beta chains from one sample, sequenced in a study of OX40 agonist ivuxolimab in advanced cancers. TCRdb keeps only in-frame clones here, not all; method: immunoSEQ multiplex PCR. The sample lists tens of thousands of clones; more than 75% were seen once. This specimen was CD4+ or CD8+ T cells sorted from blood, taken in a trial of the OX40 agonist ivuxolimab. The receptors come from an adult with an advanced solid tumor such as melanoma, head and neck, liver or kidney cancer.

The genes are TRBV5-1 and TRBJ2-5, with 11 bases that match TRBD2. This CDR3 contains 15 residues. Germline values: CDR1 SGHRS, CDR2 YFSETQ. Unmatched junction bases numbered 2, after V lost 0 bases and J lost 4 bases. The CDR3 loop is CASSLALAGGETQYF. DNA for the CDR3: TGCGCCAGCAGCTTGGCGCTAGCGGGAGGAGAGACCCAGTACTTC.

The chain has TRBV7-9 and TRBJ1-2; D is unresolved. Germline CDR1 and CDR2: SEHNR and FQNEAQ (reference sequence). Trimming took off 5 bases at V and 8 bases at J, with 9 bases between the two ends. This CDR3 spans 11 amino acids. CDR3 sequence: CASSKGEGYTF. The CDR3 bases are TGTGCCAGCAGCAAGGGTGAGGGCTACACCTTC.

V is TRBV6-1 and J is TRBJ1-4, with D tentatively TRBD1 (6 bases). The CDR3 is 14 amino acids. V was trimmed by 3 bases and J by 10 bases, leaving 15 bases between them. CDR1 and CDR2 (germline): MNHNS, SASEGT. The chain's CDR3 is CASSDGSGVGKLFF. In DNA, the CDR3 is TGTGCCAGCAGTGATGGGTCAGGGGTGGGAAAACTGTTTTTT.

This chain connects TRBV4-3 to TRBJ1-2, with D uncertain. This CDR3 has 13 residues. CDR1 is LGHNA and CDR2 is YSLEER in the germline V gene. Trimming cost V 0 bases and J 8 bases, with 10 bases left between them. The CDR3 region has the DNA TGCGCCAGCAGCCAAGAGGCCCTCGGGGGCTACACCTTC. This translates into CASSQEALGGYTF.

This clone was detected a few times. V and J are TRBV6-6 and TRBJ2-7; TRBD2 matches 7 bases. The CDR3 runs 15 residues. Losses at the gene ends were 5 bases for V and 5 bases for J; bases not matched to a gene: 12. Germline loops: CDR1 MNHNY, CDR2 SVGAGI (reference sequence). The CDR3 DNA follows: TGTGCCAGCAGTCAGCCCGGGGGAGGGAGCGACGAGCAGTACTTC. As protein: CASSQPGGGSDEQYF.

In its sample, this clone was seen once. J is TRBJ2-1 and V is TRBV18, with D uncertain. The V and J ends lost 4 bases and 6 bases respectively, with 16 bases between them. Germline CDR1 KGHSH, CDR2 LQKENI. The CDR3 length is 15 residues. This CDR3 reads CASSQEHKKGNEQFF. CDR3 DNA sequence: TGTGCCAGCTCACAGGAACACAAGAAGGGCAATGAGCAGTTCTTC.

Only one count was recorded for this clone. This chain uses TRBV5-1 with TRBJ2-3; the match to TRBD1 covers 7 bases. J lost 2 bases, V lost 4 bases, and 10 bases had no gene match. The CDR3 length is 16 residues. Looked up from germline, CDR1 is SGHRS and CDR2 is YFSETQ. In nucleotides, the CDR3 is TGCGCCAGCAGCGGACGGACAGGAGTAGTCACAGATACGCAGTATTTT. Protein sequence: CASSGRTGVVTDTQYF. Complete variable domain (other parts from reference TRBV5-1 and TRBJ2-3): KAGVTQTPRYLIKTRGQQVTLSCSPISGHRSVSWYQQTPGQGLQFLFEYFSETQRNKGNFPGRFSGRQFSNSRSEMNVSTLELGDSALYLCASSGRTGVVTDTQYFGPGTRLTVL.

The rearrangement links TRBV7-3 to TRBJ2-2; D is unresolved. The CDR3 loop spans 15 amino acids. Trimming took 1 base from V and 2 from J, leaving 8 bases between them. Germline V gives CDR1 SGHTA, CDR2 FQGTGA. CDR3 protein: CASSLMGFNTGELFF. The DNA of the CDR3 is TGTGCCAGCAGCTTAATGGGTTTTAACACCGGGGAGCTGTTTTTT.

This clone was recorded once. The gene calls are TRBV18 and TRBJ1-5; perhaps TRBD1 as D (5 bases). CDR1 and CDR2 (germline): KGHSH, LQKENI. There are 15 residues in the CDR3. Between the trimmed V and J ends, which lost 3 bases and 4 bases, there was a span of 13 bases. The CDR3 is CASSPTGLPNQPQHF. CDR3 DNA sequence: TGTGCCAGCTCACCCACAGGTCTTCCAAATCAGCCCCAGCATTTT.

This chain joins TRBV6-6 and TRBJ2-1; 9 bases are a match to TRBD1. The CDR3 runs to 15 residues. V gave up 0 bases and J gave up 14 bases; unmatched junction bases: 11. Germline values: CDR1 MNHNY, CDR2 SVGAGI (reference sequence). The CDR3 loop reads CASSYSKQGATGEFF. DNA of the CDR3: TGTGCCAGCAGTTACTCGAAACAGGGGGCAACCGGGGAGTTCTTC.

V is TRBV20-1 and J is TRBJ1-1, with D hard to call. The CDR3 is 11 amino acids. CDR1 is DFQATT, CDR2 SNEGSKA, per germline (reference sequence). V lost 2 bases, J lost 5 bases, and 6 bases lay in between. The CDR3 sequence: CSARYQTEAFF. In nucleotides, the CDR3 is TGCAGTGCTAGATATCAAACTGAAGCTTTCTTT.

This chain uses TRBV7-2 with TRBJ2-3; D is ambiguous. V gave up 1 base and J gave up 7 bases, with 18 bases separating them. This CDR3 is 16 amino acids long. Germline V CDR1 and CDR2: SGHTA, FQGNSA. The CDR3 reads CASSLEGPPHTNTQYF. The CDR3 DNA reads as TGTGCCAGCAGCTTAGAAGGACCTCCACACACTAATACGCAGTATTTT.

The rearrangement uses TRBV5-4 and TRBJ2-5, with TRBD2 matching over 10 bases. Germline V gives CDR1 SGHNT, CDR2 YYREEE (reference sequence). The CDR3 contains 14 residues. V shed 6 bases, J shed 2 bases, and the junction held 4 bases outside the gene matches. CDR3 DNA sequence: TGTGCCAGCACACTAGCGGGAATTCAAGAGACCCAGTACTTC. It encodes CASTLAGIQETQYF. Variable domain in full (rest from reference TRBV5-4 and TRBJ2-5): ETGVTQSPTHLIKTRGQQVTLRCSSQSGHNTVSWYQQALGQGPQFIFQYYREEENGRGNFPPRFSGLQFPNYSSELNVNALELDDSALYLCASTLAGIQETQYFGPGTRLLVL.

CDR3 residues: CASSFGGTYNEQFF. CDR3 DNA: TGCGCCAGCAGCTTCGGCGGGACCTACAATGAGCAGTTCTTC. The chain recombines TRBV5-1 with TRBJ2-1; a possible D gene is TRBD2 (6 bases). Trimming stripped 2 bases from V and 2 bases from J, with 8 bases between. CDR1 SGHRS and CDR2 YFSETQ come from the germline V gene. This CDR3 has 14 amino acids.

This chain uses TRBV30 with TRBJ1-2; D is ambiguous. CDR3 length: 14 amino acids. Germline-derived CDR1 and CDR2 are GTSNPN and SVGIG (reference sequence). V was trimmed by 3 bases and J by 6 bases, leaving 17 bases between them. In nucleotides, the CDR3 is TGTGCCTGGAGCCTCTCTGGAGGATCAGATGGCTACACCTTC. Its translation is CAWSLSGGSDGYTF.

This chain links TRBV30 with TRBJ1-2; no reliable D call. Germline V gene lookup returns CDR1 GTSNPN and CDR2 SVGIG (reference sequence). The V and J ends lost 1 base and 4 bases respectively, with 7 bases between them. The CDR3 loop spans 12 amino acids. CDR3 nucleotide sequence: TGTGCCTGGAGTGGGGGTCTCTATGGCTACACCTTC. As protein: CAWSGGLYGYTF.

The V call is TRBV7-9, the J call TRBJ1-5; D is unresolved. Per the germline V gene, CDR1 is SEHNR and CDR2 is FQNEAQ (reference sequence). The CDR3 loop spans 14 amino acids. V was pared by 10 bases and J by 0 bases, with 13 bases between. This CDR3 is CATTSTRSNQPQHF. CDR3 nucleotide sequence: TGTGCCACCACGTCGACACGTAGCAATCAGCCCCAGCATTTT.

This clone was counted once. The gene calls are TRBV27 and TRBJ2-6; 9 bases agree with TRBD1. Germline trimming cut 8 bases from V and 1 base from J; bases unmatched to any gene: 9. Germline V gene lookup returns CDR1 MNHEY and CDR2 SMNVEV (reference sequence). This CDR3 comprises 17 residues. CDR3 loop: CASAGTGIGSGANVLTF. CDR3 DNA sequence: TGTGCCAGCGCCGGGACAGGGATAGGTTCTGGGGCCAACGTCCTGACTTTC.

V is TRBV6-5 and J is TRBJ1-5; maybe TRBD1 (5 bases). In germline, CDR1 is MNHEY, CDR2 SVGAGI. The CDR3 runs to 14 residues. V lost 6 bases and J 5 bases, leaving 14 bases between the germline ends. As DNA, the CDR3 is TGTGCCAGCAGACAACACACAGGAGATCAGCCCCAGCATTTT. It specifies CASRQHTGDQPQHF.

CDR3 protein: CASSPRTGSYNEQFF. The CDR3 nucleotides are TGTGCCAGCAGTCCACGGACGGGATCCTACAATGAGCAGTTCTTC. J is TRBJ2-1 and V is TRBV7-2, with a weak D call TRBD2 (5 bases). Germline CDR1 reads SGHTA; CDR2 reads FQGNSA. The CDR3 spans 15 residues. The V end lost 6 bases, the J end lost 1 base, and 13 bases lay between the germline ends.

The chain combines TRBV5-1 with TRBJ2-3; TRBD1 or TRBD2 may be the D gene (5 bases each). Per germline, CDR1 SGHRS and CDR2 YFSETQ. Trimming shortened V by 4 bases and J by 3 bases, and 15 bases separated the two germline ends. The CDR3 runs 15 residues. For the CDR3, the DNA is TGCGCCAGCAGCCTAGGGCCGGGGCCTACAGATACGCAGTATTTT. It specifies CASSLGPGPTDTQYF.

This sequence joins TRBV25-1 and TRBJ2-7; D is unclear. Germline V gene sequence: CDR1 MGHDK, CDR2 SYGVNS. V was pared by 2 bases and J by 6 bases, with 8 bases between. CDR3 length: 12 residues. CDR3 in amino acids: CASSENLSEQYF. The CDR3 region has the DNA TGTGCCAGCAGTGAAAATCTCTCCGAGCAGTACTTC.

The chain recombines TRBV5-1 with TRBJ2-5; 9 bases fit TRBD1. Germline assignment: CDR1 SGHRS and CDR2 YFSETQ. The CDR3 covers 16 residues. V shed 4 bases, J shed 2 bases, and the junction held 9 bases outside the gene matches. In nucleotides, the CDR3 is TGCGCCAGCAGCCCTACGACAGGGGGAAGGCAAGAGACCCAGTACTTC. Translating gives CASSPTTGGRQETQYF.

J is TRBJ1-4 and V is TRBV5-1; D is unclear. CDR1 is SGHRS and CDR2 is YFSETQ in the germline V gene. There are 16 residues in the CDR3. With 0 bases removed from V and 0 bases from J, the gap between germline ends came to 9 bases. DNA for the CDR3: TGCGCCAGCAGCTTGGGGGCCCCCTCAACTAATGAAAAACTGTTTTTT. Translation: CASSLGAPSTNEKLFF.